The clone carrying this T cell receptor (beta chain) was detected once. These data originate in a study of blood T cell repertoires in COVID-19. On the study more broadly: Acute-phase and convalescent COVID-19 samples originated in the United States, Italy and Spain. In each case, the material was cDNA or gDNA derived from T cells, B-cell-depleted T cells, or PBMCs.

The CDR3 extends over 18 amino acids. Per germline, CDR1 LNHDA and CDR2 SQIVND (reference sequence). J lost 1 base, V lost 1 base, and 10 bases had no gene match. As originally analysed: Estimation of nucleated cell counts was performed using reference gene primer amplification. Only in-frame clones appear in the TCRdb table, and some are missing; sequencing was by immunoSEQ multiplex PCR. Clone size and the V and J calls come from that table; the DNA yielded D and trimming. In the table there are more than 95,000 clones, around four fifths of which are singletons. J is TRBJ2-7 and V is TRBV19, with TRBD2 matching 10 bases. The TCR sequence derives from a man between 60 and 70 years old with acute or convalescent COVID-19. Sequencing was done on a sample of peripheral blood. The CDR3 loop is CASSIASAGLAVSYEQYF. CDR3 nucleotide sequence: TGTGCCAGTAGTATAGCCTCCGCCGGACTAGCGGTATCCTACGAGCAGTACTTC.